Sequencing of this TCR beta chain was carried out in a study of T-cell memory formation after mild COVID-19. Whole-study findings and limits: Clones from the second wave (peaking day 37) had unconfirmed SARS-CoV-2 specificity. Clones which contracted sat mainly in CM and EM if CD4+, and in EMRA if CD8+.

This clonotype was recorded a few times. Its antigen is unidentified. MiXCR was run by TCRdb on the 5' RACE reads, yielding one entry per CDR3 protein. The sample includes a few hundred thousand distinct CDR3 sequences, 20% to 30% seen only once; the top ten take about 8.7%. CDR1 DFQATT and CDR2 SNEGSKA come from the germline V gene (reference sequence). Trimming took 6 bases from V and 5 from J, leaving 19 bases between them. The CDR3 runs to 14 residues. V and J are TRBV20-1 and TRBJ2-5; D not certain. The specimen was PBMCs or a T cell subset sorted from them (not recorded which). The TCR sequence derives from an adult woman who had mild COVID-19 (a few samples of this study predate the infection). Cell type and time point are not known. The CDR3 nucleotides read TGCAGTGCCGTTCCTGGCGGATTGACGGAGACCCAGTACTTC. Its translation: CSAVPGGLTETQYF.